These T cell receptor beta chains were read from a single sample in a study of beta chain features in type 1 diabetes. The repertoire was sequenced with immunoSEQ multiplex PCR; TCRdb's copy has only in-frame clones and lacks some. The sample yields 300,000 to 400,000 clones, 8% to 13% seen once. The specimen sequenced was naive CD4+ T cells from blood. The receptors shown here come from a woman aged 25 to 39 in good health. CDR3s include the opening cysteine and the closing phenylalanine or tryptophan. A D gene is named only where the DNA matches it firmly. Some rows mark clone size as missing; the rest say once, few, many or name a class of expanded clone.

size	D	V	J	CDR3	DNA
NA	NA	TRBV5-1	TRBJ2-7	CASSLDPGGYEQYF	TGCGCCAGCAGCTTGGACCCAGGGGGGTACGAGCAGTACTTC
NA	NA	TRBV4-2	TRBJ1-2	CASSPTPQASYTRHGYTF	TGTGCCAGCAGCCCAACCCCCCAGGCCTCTTATACACGTCATGGCTACACCTTC
few	NA	TRBV30	TRBJ1-2	CAWAVNYGYTF	TGTGCCTGGGCAGTTAACTATGGCTACACCTTC
NA	NA	TRBV6-5	TRBJ2-3	CASSYRAGSITDTQYF	TGTGCCAGCAGTTACAGGGCTGGGAGCATCACAGATACGCAGTATTTT
NA	TRBD1	TRBV5-4	TRBJ2-3	CASSLTGDLMLDTQYF	TGTGCCAGCAGTCTCACAGGGGATCTTATGTTGGATACGCAGTATTTT
few	TRBD2	TRBV2	TRBJ2-5	CASSLGLAGGGTQETQYF	TGTGCCAGCAGTCTTGGACTAGCGGGAGGGGGAACTCAAGAGACCCAGTACTTC
NA	TRBD2	TRBV25-1	TRBJ2-7	CASSEGPGLAVYEQYF	TGTGCCAGCAGTGAGGGGCCGGGACTAGCGGTCTACGAGCAGTACTTC
few	TRBD1	TRBV28	TRBJ2-1	CASTTEGAPYNEQFF	TGTGCCAGCACCACTGAGGGGGCCCCCTACAATGAGCAGTTCTTC
NA	NA	TRBV19	TRBJ2-7	CASSDGTTYEQYF	TGTGCCAGTAGTGACGGGACAACCTACGAGCAGTACTTC
NA	TRBD1	TRBV29-1	TRBJ2-5	CSVEGTGGGLGETQYF	TGCAGCGTTGAAGGGACAGGGGGCGGACTAGGGGAGACCCAGTACTTC
few	NA	TRBV7-9	TRBJ2-2	CASSLGGASGELFF	TGTGCCAGCAGCTTAGGCGGGGCGTCCGGGGAGCTGTTTTTT
few	NA	TRBV15	TRBJ1-2	CATSRDLQGGDYGYTF	TGTGCCACCAGCAGAGATCTCCAGGGAGGCGACTATGGCTACACCTTC
NA	TRBD1	TRBV18	TRBJ2-3	CASSPRTGSSTDTQYF	TGTGCCAGCTCACCTCGGACAGGGTCTAGCACAGATACGCAGTATTTT
few	NA	TRBV7-9	TRBJ2-3	CASSSRGRTDTQYF	TGTGCCAGCAGCTCCCGGGGTCGCACAGATACGCAGTATTTT
few	NA	TRBV25-1	TRBJ2-5	CASSYRSPYQETQYF	TGTGCCAGCTCATACAGGAGTCCGTACCAAGAGACCCAGTACTTC
NA	TRBD2	TRBV5-1	TRBJ2-1	CASSAGTSGRGYEQFF	TGCGCCAGCAGCGCCGGGACTAGCGGAAGGGGGTATGAGCAGTTCTTC
few	NA	TRBV14	TRBJ2-3	CASSQETGASTDTQYF	TGTGCCAGCAGCCAAGAGACGGGAGCGAGCACAGATACGCAGTATTTT
NA	TRBD1	TRBV15	TRBJ2-5	CATSSGQGIETQYF	TGTGCCACCAGCAGCGGACAGGGGATAGAGACCCAGTACTTC
NA	TRBD1	TRBV27	TRBJ2-7	CASSFYPEQGYEQYF	TGTGCCAGCAGTTTCTACCCGGAACAGGGGTACGAGCAGTACTTC
NA	NA	TRBV7-2	TRBJ1-1	CASSLEGGGHTEAFF	TGTGCCAGCAGCTTAGAGGGGGGGGGCCACACTGAAGCTTTCTTT
NA	NA	TRBV28	TRBJ1-5	CASISVSNQPQHF	TGTGCCAGCATATCGGTATCAAATCAGCCCCAGCATTTT
few	TRBD1	TRBV6-5	TRBJ2-1	CASSRDRASYNEQFF	TGTGCCAGCAGCCGGGACAGGGCCTCCTACAATGAGCAGTTCTTC
NA	TRBD2	TRBV7-2	TRBJ2-3	CASSLGGGPDTQYF	TGTGCCAGCAGCTTAGGGGGAGGGCCGGATACGCAGTATTTT
NA	TRBD1	TRBV7-3	TRBJ2-5	CASGTGVKETQYF	TGTGCCAGCGGGACAGGGGTTAAAGAGACCCAGTACTTC
few	NA	TRBV9	TRBJ1-3	CASSPGTSSGNTIYF	TGTGCCAGCAGCCCCGGGACAAGCTCTGGAAACACCATATATTTT
NA	TRBD1	TRBV27	TRBJ2-7	CASSPHSPGGAYEQYF	TGTGCCAGCAGTCCTCATAGCCCAGGGGGCGCCTACGAGCAGTACTTC
NA	NA	TRBV11-1	TRBJ1-1	CASSPRGAGGPTEAFF	TGTGCCAGCAGCCCTAGGGGAGCCGGGGGGCCCACTGAAGCTTTCTTT
NA	NA	TRBV7-2	TRBJ2-5	CASSRGSSTQYF	TGTGCCAGCAGCCGAGGGAGTTCGACCCAGTACTTC
NA	TRBD1	TRBV18	TRBJ1-2	CASSPVPPGQGSGYTF	TGTGCCAGCTCACCAGTACCCCCGGGACAGGGGAGTGGCTACACCTTC
once	TRBD2	TRBV28	TRBJ2-1	CASSLGLAALFF	TGTGCCAGCAGTTTGGGGCTAGCGGCCTTGTTCTTC
few	TRBD2	TRBV6-5	TRBJ2-1	CASSYSGANNEQFF	TGTGCCAGCAGTTACAGCGGGGCTAACAATGAGCAGTTCTTC
few	TRBD1	TRBV7-9	TRBJ2-1	CASSSGTGTVNEQFF	TGTGCCAGCAGCTCGGGGACAGGGACAGTGAATGAGCAGTTCTTC
NA	TRBD1	TRBV18	TRBJ1-5	CASSPGQGAKGNQPQHF	TGTGCCAGCTCACCCGGACAGGGGGCTAAGGGCAATCAGCCCCAGCATTTT
NA	NA	TRBV18	TRBJ1-5	CASSPTGSLDQPQHF	TGTGCCAGCTCACCAACAGGGTCATTAGATCAGCCCCAGCATTTT
few	TRBD2	TRBV30	TRBJ2-6	CAWGRAGANVLTF	TGTGCCTGGGGGAGGGCTGGGGCCAACGTCCTGACTTTC
NA	NA	TRBV7-2	TRBJ1-5	CASSFRGGGQPQHF	TGTGCCAGCAGCTTTCGGGGGGGCGGGCAGCCCCAGCATTTT
few	NA	TRBV7-8	TRBJ2-3	CASSLEYGQSTDTQYF	TGTGCCAGCAGCTTAGAATACGGACAGAGCACAGATACGCAGTATTTT
NA	TRBD2	TRBV6-5	TRBJ2-2	CASSYSRGAGELFF	TGTGCCAGCAGTTACTCTCGGGGGGCCGGGGAGCTGTTTTTT
NA	TRBD1	TRBV30	TRBJ2-1	CAGTQGAYNEQFF	TGTGCCGGAACACAGGGGGCTTACAATGAGCAGTTCTTC
few	NA	TRBV7-8	TRBJ1-1	CASSLRENTEAFF	TGTGCCAGCAGCTTACGGGAGAACACTGAAGCTTTCTTT
NA	TRBD1	TRBV5-1	TRBJ2-5	CASTLVGTGIETQYF	TGCGCCAGCACCCTCGTCGGGACAGGGATAGAGACCCAGTACTTC
few	TRBD2	TRBV29-1	TRBJ2-5	CSVGTSGTSSETQYF	TGCAGCGTGGGGACTAGCGGGACAAGCTCCGAGACCCAGTACTTC
NA	TRBD1	TRBV28	TRBJ1-2	CASTGTGDNYGYTF	TGTGCCAGCACCGGGACAGGGGACAACTATGGCTACACCTTC
few	NA	TRBV28	TRBJ1-2	CASSPHWQGRWDYGYTF	TGTGCCAGCAGTCCCCATTGGCAGGGGCGATGGGACTATGGCTACACCTTC
few	TRBD1	TRBV5-1	TRBJ1-2	CASSTGQGNIYGYTF	TGCGCCAGCAGCACCGGACAGGGGAACATCTATGGCTACACCTTC
NA	NA	TRBV6-6	TRBJ2-3	CASTLAGGASTDTQYF	TGTGCCAGCACTCTTGCTGGCGGGGCTAGCACAGATACGCAGTATTTT
NA	TRBD1	TRBV30	TRBJ1-3	CAWSGTGGNTIYF	TGTGCCTGGAGTGGGACAGGGGGAAACACCATATATTTT
NA	TRBD2	TRBV7-3	TRBJ2-5	CASSLQAGVGGETQYF	TGTGCCAGCAGCTTACAAGCGGGAGTAGGTGGAGAGACCCAGTACTTC
few	TRBD2	TRBV15	TRBJ2-1	CATSRDLRGRVNEQFF	TGTGCCACCAGCAGAGATCTCCGCGGGAGGGTAAATGAGCAGTTCTTC
few	TRBD1	TRBV30	TRBJ1-5	CAWATGVSSNQPQHF	TGTGCCTGGGCCACAGGGGTTTCTAGCAATCAGCCCCAGCATTTT
few	NA	TRBV29-1	TRBJ2-3	CSVGHPGTPEYF	TGCAGCGTTGGGCACCCCGGGACTCCGGAGTATTTT
few	NA	TRBV7-2	TRBJ2-1	CASSLFSRALYNEQFF	TGTGCCAGCAGCTTGTTTTCTAGAGCCCTCTACAATGAGCAGTTCTTC
NA	TRBD1	TRBV29-1	TRBJ2-1	CSGRDRVNNEQFF	TGCAGCGGCCGGGACAGGGTCAACAATGAGCAGTTCTTC